This T cell receptor (beta chain) originates from a study of blood T cell repertoires in COVID-19. Study at large: Both acute and convalescent COVID-19 samples were obtained from the United States, Italy and Spain. The cDNA or gDNA used as material had been derived from T cells, B-cell-depleted T cells, or PBMCs.

In the source study's methods: Estimation of nucleated cell counts was performed using reference gene primer amplification. The repertoire was sequenced with immunoSEQ multiplex PCR; TCRdb's copy has only in-frame clones and lacks some. V and J calls and clone size are those listed in that table; D and trimming were worked out from the DNA. This sample has approximately 290,000 clones, with approximately 90% found just once. Trimming cost V 2 bases and J 4 bases; bases outside gene matches: 10. The CDR3 totals 15 residues. CDR1 GTSNPN and CDR2 SVGIG come from the germline V gene (reference sequence).

The TCR comes from a man aged 30-40 years with acute or convalescent COVID-19. Input material: peripheral blood. V and J are TRBV30 and TRBJ1-2, with 7 bases that match TRBD1. The CDR3 spells CAWSLRDRGTYGYTF. CDR3 DNA sequence: TGTGCCTGGAGTCTCCGGGACAGAGGGACCTATGGCTACACCTTC.